The 20 T cell receptor beta chains below come from one sample, sequenced in a study of regulatory T cells in long-lasting Graves disease. Time point here: newly diagnosed GD, antithyroid drugs for less than 3 months. Preparation of the TCR library used RNA extracted from PBMCs. Building the TCR beta libraries relied on iRepertoire HTBI primers, and CDR3 regions underwent Arm-PCR. TCRdb recomputed calls from the multiplex PCR reads with MiXCR, one row per CDR3 protein. The data show 300,000 to 400,000 distinct CDR3 sequences, approximately 16% seen once. Another study also made use of these data, one on T cells in Graves' hyperthyroidism and ophthalmopathy.

The sample in question was peripheral blood mononuclear cells (PBMCs), obtained at new diagnosis, from a patient treated with antithyroid drugs. These receptors were obtained from a man between 35 and 55 years old with Graves disease.

With regard to this clonotype: One end of the junction fails to match germline, which may point to a read error. This chain connects TRBV18 to TRBJ1-3; the D is unclear. The CDR3 contains 16 residues. CDR1 and CDR2 (germline): KGHSH, LQKENI. Here the CDR3 DNA reads TGTACCAGCTCACCACCCCATCGCGGGACTGGAAACACCATATATTTT. Encoded protein: CTSSPPHRGTGNTIYF.

This clonotype was detected a few times. The chain couples TRBV9 to TRBJ2-6, with D unresolved. Trimming left V 0 bases short and J 1 base short, with 5 bases between. The CDR3 covers 15 residues. Germline CDR1 and CDR2: SGDLS and YYNGEE. The chain's CDR3 is CASSVAGSGANVLTF. CDR3 in DNA: TGTGCCAGCAGCGTAGCTGGGTCTGGGGCCAACGTCCTGACTTTC.

The CDR3 spells CASSLVGGWSSYNSPLHF. The DNA of the CDR3 is TGTGCCAGCAGCTTGGTTGGAGGCTGGAGCTCCTATAATTCACCCCTCCACTTT. This chain joins TRBV5-5 and TRBJ1-6; D remains ambiguous. Trimming removed 0 bases from V and 0 bases from J, with 13 bases in between. The CDR3 has 18 residues. CDR1 and CDR2 from the germline V gene are SGHKS and YYEKEE (reference sequence).

This chain joins TRBV30 and TRBJ1-1; D is undetermined. The V gene lost 1 base and the J gene lost 4 bases, with 13 bases spanning the gap. Germline V gene lookup returns CDR1 GTSNPN and CDR2 SVGIG (reference sequence). The CDR3 has 14 residues. The CDR3 here is CAWSDWERSTEAFF. The CDR3, as DNA: TGTGCCTGGAGTGACTGGGAGAGGAGCACTGAAGCTTTCTTT. The entire variable domain, with the rest obtained from reference TRBV30 and TRBJ1-1, is as follows: SQTIHQWPATLVQPVGSPLSLECTVEGTSNPNLYWYRQAAGRGLQLLFYSVGIGQISSEVPQNLSASRPQDRQFILSSKKLLLSDSGFYLCAWSDWERSTEAFFGQGTRLTVV.

The table lists this clonotype with many counts. The chain has TRBV5-1 and TRBJ2-7; 7 bases agree with TRBD1. The CDR3 contains 15 residues. V lost 3 bases, J lost 1 base, and 7 bases stayed unmatched. Looked up from germline, CDR1 is SGHRS and CDR2 is YFSETQ. The CDR3 is CASSSQGTASYEQYF. The CDR3 nucleotides are TGCGCCAGCAGCTCACAGGGGACAGCTTCCTACGAGCAGTACTTC.

This clonotype was found many times. The chain joins TRBV2 to TRBJ2-7, with TRBD1 matching over 8 bases. The CDR3 runs to 14 residues. CDR1 is SNHLY and CDR2 is FYNNEI in the germline V gene. V dropped 4 bases and J dropped 2; count of bases not matched to a gene: 4. CDR3 DNA: TGTGCCAGCAGTGGCAGGGGGCGCCCCTACGAGCAGTACTTC. Residues: CASSGRGRPYEQYF.

The chain uses TRBV10-3 and TRBJ2-1; 10 positions agree with TRBD2. V was pared by 0 bases and J by 8 bases, with 7 bases of the junction left unmatched. The CDR3 contains 16 residues. Per germline, CDR1 ENHRY and CDR2 SYGVKD. CDR3 in DNA: TGTGCCATCAGTGAGTCAGGAAGCGGGGGGGCCTATGAGCAGTTCTTC. It codes for CAISESGSGGAYEQFF.

This clonotype was detected many times. The V gene is TRBV20-1, the J gene TRBJ2-1; 7 nucleotides agree with TRBD1. The CDR3 extends over 15 amino acids. The V gene's germline CDR1 is DFQATT and CDR2 SNEGSKA (reference sequence). J was trimmed by 4 bases and V by 3 bases; bases with no gene match: 9. This CDR3 reads CSARKGGEVYNEQFF. The CDR3, as DNA: TGCAGTGCTAGGAAAGGGGGCGAAGTGTACAATGAGCAGTTCTTC.

This clonotype was found a few times. A much larger clonotype is one base distant, so this may be a read error. The chain recombines TRBV2 with TRBJ2-7; D may correspond to TRBD1 or TRBD2 (5 bases each). This CDR3 is 15 amino acids long. V was shortened by 4 bases and J by 7 bases, with 20 bases between the two germline ends. Germline V gene data show CDR1 as SNHLY and CDR2 as FYNNEI. CDR3 residues: CASSGSGRSYNEQYF. For the CDR3, the DNA is TGTGCCAGCAGTGGTTCGGGACGCTCCTACAATGAGCAGTACTTC.

This clonotype was recorded a few times. This chain joins TRBV14 and TRBJ2-5; D is unclear. CDR1 SGHDN and CDR2 FVKESK come from the germline V gene. The CDR3 runs 15 residues. The V end was cut by 2 bases, the J end by 0 bases, with 10 bases between. Here the CDR3 DNA reads TGTGCCAGCAGCCAATTGTTGGGCCACCAAGAGACCCAGTACTTC. It specifies CASSQLLGHQETQYF.

This clonotype appeared many times. The chain recombines TRBV15 with TRBJ2-3, with D perhaps matching TRBD2 (7 bases). Trimming removed 6 bases from V and 4 bases from J, with 14 bases in between. Germline V gives CDR1 LNHNV, CDR2 YYDKDF (reference sequence). The CDR3 consists of 14 residues. The CDR3 bases are TGTGCCACCAGGGAGGGGGGGCCGCCAGATACGCAGTATTTT. This encodes CATREGGPPDTQYF.

This clonotype was seen many times. The rearrangement uses TRBV28 and TRBJ2-5, with 13 bases aligning to TRBD2. This CDR3 has 16 residues. The germline V gene encodes CDR1 MDHEN and CDR2 SYDVKM. The ends lost 5 bases at V and 2 bases at J; junction bases unmatched: 5. The chain's CDR3 is CASSHRLAGGQETQYF. CDR3 nucleotide sequence: TGTGCCAGCAGTCACCGACTAGCGGGGGGACAAGAGACCCAGTACTTC.

For this clonotype: The likely explanation is a read error, given a far larger clone one base away. The chain combines TRBV5-1 with TRBJ2-4; 10 nucleotides match TRBD1. CDR1 is SGHRS, CDR2 YFSETQ, per germline. J gave up 13 bases and V 3 bases, and 13 bases lay outside the gene matches. The CDR3 loop spans 15 amino acids. The CDR3 is CASSSGTGAGDEQYF. CDR3 sequence (DNA): TGCGCCAGCAGCTCCGGGACAGGGGCAGGCGATGAGCAGTACTTC.

In its sample, this clonotype was seen many times. The gene calls are TRBV27 and TRBJ2-7, with TRBD1 matching 7 bases. CDR3 size: 14 residues. The V gene's germline CDR1 is MNHEY and CDR2 SMNVEV (reference sequence). Trimming removed 6 bases from V and 7 bases from J; junction bases left unmatched: 12. For the CDR3, the DNA is TGTGCCAGCAGCAGAGGGGGCAGGGCTCAAGAGCAGTACTTC. Its translation: CASSRGGRAQEQYF.

This clonotype was found many times. The rearrangement uses TRBV18 and TRBJ2-1; D gene uncertain. The V gene lost 1 base and the J gene lost 7 bases, with 11 bases spanning the gap. The CDR3 spans 14 residues. Germline V gene data show CDR1 as KGHSH and CDR2 as LQKENI. The CDR3: CASSPRFTANEQFF. The CDR3, as DNA: TGTGCCAGCTCACCACGTTTTACGGCAAATGAGCAGTTCTTC.

The rearrangement links TRBV7-2 to TRBJ1-3, with 9 bases matching TRBD1. From germline, CDR1 is SGHTA and CDR2 FQGNSA. V lost 4 bases and J lost 4; bases outside the gene matches: 8. The CDR3 contains 16 residues. CDR3: CASSSIDRGDGNTIYF. The DNA of the CDR3 is TGTGCCAGCAGCTCCATCGACAGGGGGGACGGAAACACCATATATTTT.

The chain uses TRBV5-1 and TRBJ2-5; 7 nucleotides match TRBD1. The CDR3 has 16 residues. Losses at the gene ends were 4 bases for V and 2 bases for J; bases not matched to a gene: 11. Germline CDR1 and CDR2: SGHRS and YFSETQ. The CDR3 DNA follows: TGCGCCAGCAGCCGGGACAGCACTACCTTGCAAGAGACCCAGTACTTC. Translating it yields CASSRDSTTLQETQYF.

The rearrangement joins TRBV27 to TRBJ1-2, with D possibly being TRBD1 (6 bases). Per germline, CDR1 MNHEY and CDR2 SMNVEV (reference sequence). The germline V and J ends were trimmed by 6 bases and 3 bases, with 14 bases remaining between them. CDR3 length: 14 residues. The CDR3 spells CASRLNQGYYGYTF. In DNA, the CDR3 is TGTGCCAGCAGGCTCAACCAGGGGTACTATGGCTACACCTTC.

This clonotype was counted at least ten times. The chain combines TRBV20-1 with TRBJ2-5, with TRBD2 identical over 9 bases. CDR3 length equals 13 residues. Germline CDR1 and CDR2: DFQATT and SNEGSKA (reference sequence). V shed 5 bases, J shed 2 bases, and the junction held 3 bases outside the gene matches. The CDR3 is CSARGGEQETQYF. In DNA, the CDR3 is TGCAGTGCTCGCGGGGGGGAACAAGAGACCCAGTACTTC.

In its sample, this clonotype was seen many times. The rearrangement joins TRBV13 to TRBJ2-1; 8 bases align to TRBD2. Germline CDR1 reads PRHDT; CDR2 reads FYEKMQ (reference sequence). The ends lost 1 base at V and 7 bases at J; junction bases unmatched: 3. The CDR3 consists of 14 residues. The CDR3 nucleotides are TGTGCCAGCAGCTTAGAGCGGGGGAGGAATGAGCAGTTCTTC. It encodes CASSLERGRNEQFF.